This TCR beta chain was recovered during a study of blood T cell repertoires in COVID-19. Across the whole study: Acute and convalescent COVID-19 specimens originated in the United States, Italy and Spain. T cells, B-cell-depleted T cells, or PBMCs provided the cDNA or gDNA that served as material.

Assay: immunoSEQ multiplex PCR; the TCRdb copy retains only in-frame clones and omits some. This table holds about 120,000 clones, roughly 87% found once. Looked up from germline, CDR1 is SNHLY and CDR2 is FYNNEI. The trim removed 9 bases at V and 3 bases at J, leaving 8 bases unmatched. This CDR3 has 14 amino acids. V is TRBV2 and J is TRBJ2-5, with 9 bases matching TRBD1. The receptor's source is a human donor in a cohort sampled during active COVID-19. The sample taken for sequencing was peripheral blood. CDR3 nucleotides: TGTGCCAGGGGGGGACAGGGTATAGAAGAGACCCAGTACTTC. Translated, it gives CARGGQGIEETQYF.